A selection of T cell receptor beta chains follows, all from one sample in a study of cytomegalovirus exposure and HLA in healthy donors. Profiled with immunoSEQ multiplex PCR; TCRdb holds only in-frame clones, not every one. The sample has under 150,000 clones; around 77% are singletons. The specimen sequenced was PBMCs. These receptors came from a woman aged 50 to 65 in good health and CMV-seronegative. The CDR3 runs from the conserved cysteine through the conserved F or W. Each record gives: V gene, J gene, D gene, clone size, CDR3 DNA, CDR3 protein. D genes are given only for firm matches. Not all rows give a size; the values are once, few, many and, for expanded clones, a class.

TRBV28,TRBJ1-6,.,.,TGTGCCAGCAGTTTCCTAGGGAGTATTCGGAGCTCCTATAATTCACCCCTCCACTTT,CASSFLGSIRSSYNSPLHF
TRBV29-1,TRBJ2-7,.,.,TGCAGCGTTGACTTCGGAGGCTACGAGCAGTACTTC,CSVDFGGYEQYF
TRBV7-9,TRBJ2-7,TRBD2,once,TGTGCCAGTAGGACTAGCGGGGGGTCGGGCGAGCAGTACTTC,CASRTSGGSGEQYF
TRBV27,TRBJ1-1,.,.,TGTGCCAGCAGTGCGCACTCGGACGGCCCAGGGGTGAACACTGAAGCTTTCTTT,CASSAHSDGPGVNTEAFF
TRBV2,TRBJ2-7,.,few,TGTGCCAGCAGTGATGGGCCGCAGTACTTC,CASSDGPQYF
TRBV9,TRBJ2-1,.,.,TGTGCCAGCAGCGTATGGGCCAGTCAAAACAATGAGCAGTTCTTC,CASSVWASQNNEQFF
TRBV9,TRBJ2-7,TRBD2,.,TGTGCCAGCAGCGCTGGACTAGCGGGGGGGATCTACGAGCAGTACTTC,CASSAGLAGGIYEQYF
TRBV11-2,TRBJ2-7,TRBD1,.,TGTGCCAGCAGCTTCGGCCCGACAGGGGGCGAGCAGTACTTC,CASSFGPTGGEQYF
TRBV18,TRBJ2-6,TRBD1,.,TGTGCCAGCTCACCACAGACAGGGGATTCTGGGGCCAACGTCCTGACTTTC,CASSPQTGDSGANVLTF
TRBV7-7,TRBJ1-1,.,.,TGTGCTAGCAGCTCTACACTGCAGGGTGAAGCTTTCTTT,CASSSTLQGEAFF
TRBV29-1,TRBJ2-7,.,.,TGCAGCGTTGAATACAGGCACAACGAGCAGTACTTC,CSVEYRHNEQYF
TRBV11-2,TRBJ1-1,.,.,TGTGCCAGCAGCGCCGAGAGGTCTACTGAAGCTTTCTTT,CASSAERSTEAFF
TRBV19,TRBJ1-6,TRBD1,.,TGTGCCAGTAGTCGAGACAGGGACGCCTTTTCACCCCTCCACTTT,CASSRDRDAFSPLHF
TRBV9,TRBJ2-3,.,.,TGTGCCAGCAGCGTAGAGGTGGGGGGGCTTTCAGATACGCAGTATTTT,CASSVEVGGLSDTQYF
TRBV27,TRBJ1-4,TRBD1,.,TGTGCCAGCAGTACCAGACCTGGACAGGGTACTAATGAAAAACTGTTTTTT,CASSTRPGQGTNEKLFF
TRBV7-2,TRBJ2-5,.,once,TGTGCCAGCAGCTTCTTCAACACAGGGTCTGTCGAGACCCAGTACTTC,CASSFFNTGSVETQYF
TRBV6-6,TRBJ2-3,.,.,TGTGCCAGCAGTTATTCGGGGACACCCGATAGAGATACGCAGTATTTT,CASSYSGTPDRDTQYF
TRBV4-2,TRBJ1-2,.,.,TGTGCCAGCAGGGGAGACAACTATGGCTACACCTTC,CASRGDNYGYTF
TRBV4-2,TRBJ2-3,.,.,TGTGCCAGCAGCCAAGAGACAGGACTGGCAGATACGCAGTATTTT,CASSQETGLADTQYF
TRBV27,TRBJ1-2,.,once,TGTGCCAGCAGTCTGACACAGGGCCCCTATGGCTACACCTTC,CASSLTQGPYGYTF
TRBV6-5,TRBJ2-7,.,once,TGTGCCAGCAGTTACAGCCCCGGCGGCGAGCAGTACTTC,CASSYSPGGEQYF
TRBV9,TRBJ2-4,TRBD2,few,TGTGCCAGCAGCCGAAGCGGGGGGAGTGGAAACATTCAGTACTTC,CASSRSGGSGNIQYF
TRBV30,TRBJ1-5,TRBD1,.,TGTGCCTGGGGACAGGGTTTGGAGCCCCAGCATTTT,CAWGQGLEPQHF
TRBV30,TRBJ2-7,TRBD2,once,TGTGCCTGGAGTGGGGGAATAGCGGGGGTCGGCGAGCAGTACTTC,CAWSGGIAGVGEQYF
TRBV5-8,TRBJ2-2,TRBD1,few,TGTGCCAGCAGCTTGCCGCGACAGGGGGCTTACACCGGGGAGCTGTTTTTT,CASSLPRQGAYTGELFF
TRBV29-1,TRBJ1-2,.,.,TGCAGCGTTGAAGCATTTGACAGTATATTCCTCAACTATGGCTACACCTTC,CSVEAFDSIFLNYGYTF
TRBV6-5,TRBJ1-1,TRBD1,once,TGTGCCAGCAGTCCCCGGACAGGGAACACTGAAGCTTTCTTT,CASSPRTGNTEAFF
TRBV30,TRBJ2-2,.,.,TGTGCCTGGAGTCCTCTAGTAGGGAACACCGGGGAGCTGTTTTTT,CAWSPLVGNTGELFF
TRBV27,TRBJ1-4,.,.,TGTGCCAGCAGTCGAATCAGACAAACTAATGAAAAACTGTTTTTT,CASSRIRQTNEKLFF
TRBV2,TRBJ2-5,TRBD1,few,TGTGCCAGCAGGGTCGACAGGGGGCCAGAGACCCAGTACTTC,CASRVDRGPETQYF
TRBV2,TRBJ2-7,TRBD1,.,TGTGCCAGCAGTTCCGGGACAGGCTACGAGCAGTACTTC,CASSSGTGYEQYF
TRBV19,TRBJ1-5,.,.,TGTGCCAGTAGACAGGGAGTTCAGCCCCAGCATTTT,CASRQGVQPQHF
TRBV12-5,TRBJ2-7,.,.,TGTGCTAGTGCCAGGGATGACTACGAGCAGTACTTC,CASARDDYEQYF
TRBV7-2,TRBJ1-1,.,.,TGTGCCAGCAGCTTCCAGGGAATGAACACTGAAGCTTTCTTT,CASSFQGMNTEAFF
TRBV29-1,TRBJ2-1,.,once,TGCAGCGTTGAAGCTGCGCAGGGTGGTAATGAGCAGTTCTTC,CSVEAAQGGNEQFF
TRBV5-1,TRBJ1-2,.,.,TGCGCCAGCAGCTTGGAGGTCAGGTCCACTTATGGCTACACCTTC,CASSLEVRSTYGYTF
TRBV19,TRBJ2-5,TRBD2,.,TGTGCCAGTAGTAAACTAGCGGGGCCCGCACAAGAGACCCAGTACTTC,CASSKLAGPAQETQYF
TRBV2,TRBJ1-5,.,.,TGTGCCAGCAGTACCGGGACTCAAGGGCATCAGCCCCAGCATTTT,CASSTGTQGHQPQHF
TRBV7-9,TRBJ1-1,TRBD1,.,TGTGCCAGCAGCTCCAGGACAGGACGGAACACTGAAGCTTTCTTT,CASSSRTGRNTEAFF
TRBV6-5,TRBJ1-6,.,.,TGTGCCAGCAGCTCGACAGGAATCGTAAATTCACCCCTCCACTTT,CASSSTGIVNSPLHF
TRBV6-5,TRBJ1-5,.,.,TGTGCCAGCAGTTACGGGAGGGGCAATCAGCCCCAGCATTTT,CASSYGRGNQPQHF
TRBV7-2,TRBJ2-5,.,.,TGTGCCAGCAGCTTAGATCAGGGCCTGGGGACCCAGTACTTC,CASSLDQGLGTQYF
TRBV15,TRBJ2-7,TRBD1,.,TGTGCCACCAGCGCCGGGACAGGGGTATACGAGCAGTACTTC,CATSAGTGVYEQYF
TRBV7-8,TRBJ2-1,TRBD2,few,TGTGCCAGCAGTCCGGGGGCGGGGGGGAATCAGGAGCAGTTCTTC,CASSPGAGGNQEQFF
TRBV13,TRBJ2-5,TRBD2,.,TGTGCCAGCAGCCTTGGACTAGCGGGGGCCGAGGAGACCCAGTACTTC,CASSLGLAGAEETQYF
TRBV7-2,TRBJ2-1,.,.,TGTGCCAGCAGCTTAATCGGTAACTACAATGAGCAGTTCTTC,CASSLIGNYNEQFF
TRBV4-1,TRBJ2-3,TRBD2,.,TGCGCCAGCAGCCCTCGCGGGGGAGACACAGATACGCAGTATTTT,CASSPRGGDTDTQYF
TRBV6-1,TRBJ1-5,TRBD1,.,TGTGCCAGCAGTAATAACAGGGGAAATCAGCCCCAGCATTTT,CASSNNRGNQPQHF
TRBV6-1,TRBJ1-6,.,.,TGTGCCAGCGGGGCCGGGACAATCAATTCACCCCTCCACTTT,CASGAGTINSPLHF
TRBV6-5,TRBJ1-1,TRBD1,.,TGTGCCAGCAGCCGGGCAGGGGGGCAAACTGAAGCTTTCTTT,CASSRAGGQTEAFF
TRBV30,TRBJ2-7,TRBD1,.,TGTGCCTGGAGTAGAATCCTATACTCGGACAGGACCTACGAGCAGTACTTC,CAWSRILYSDRTYEQYF
TRBV28,TRBJ2-7,.,.,TGTGCCAGCAGCTCCGGACAGTTTATCTACGAGCAGTACTTC,CASSSGQFIYEQYF
TRBV7-2,TRBJ1-6,.,.,TGTGCCAGCAGCTCACCACCGGTCGGTTCACCCCTCCACTTT,CASSSPPVGSPLHF
TRBV7-6,TRBJ1-5,.,.,TGTGCCAGCAGCTTAGGGGGGGGAGATCAGCCCCAGCATTTT,CASSLGGGDQPQHF
TRBV4-1,TRBJ1-5,.,.,TGCGCCAGCAGCCAAGATAGCCGCGGCAATCAGCCCCAGCATTTT,CASSQDSRGNQPQHF
TRBV2,TRBJ2-2,.,.,TGTGCCAGCACTCGGCTAGCTAACACCGGGGAGCTGTTTTTT,CASTRLANTGELFF
TRBV15,TRBJ2-1,TRBD1,once,TGTGCCACCAGCAGTCCTCGTCCCCCTTCCAGGGGGAATGAGCAGTTCTTC,CATSSPRPPSRGNEQFF
TRBV11-1,TRBJ2-7,.,.,TGTGCCAGCAGCTTAGGGGAGGCCTACGAGCAGTACTTC,CASSLGEAYEQYF